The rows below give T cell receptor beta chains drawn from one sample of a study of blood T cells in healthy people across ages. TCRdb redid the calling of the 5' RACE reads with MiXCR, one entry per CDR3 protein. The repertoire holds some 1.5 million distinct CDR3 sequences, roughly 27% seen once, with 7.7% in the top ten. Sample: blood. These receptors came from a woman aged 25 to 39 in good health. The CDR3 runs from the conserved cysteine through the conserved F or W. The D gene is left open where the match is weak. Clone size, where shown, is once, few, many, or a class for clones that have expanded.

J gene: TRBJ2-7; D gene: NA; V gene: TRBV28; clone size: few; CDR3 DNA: TGTGCCAGCAGTGCCAGGGTGGGGAACGAGCAGTACTTC; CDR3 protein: CASSARVGNEQYF
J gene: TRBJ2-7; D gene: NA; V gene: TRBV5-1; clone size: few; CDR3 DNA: TGCGCCAGCAGCCCAACCGACAGAGACTACGAGCAGTACTTC; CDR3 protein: CASSPTDRDYEQYF
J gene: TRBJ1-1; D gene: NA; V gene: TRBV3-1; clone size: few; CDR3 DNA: TGTGCCAGCCGAAGGAAAGGAGGGAACACTGAAGCTTTCTTT; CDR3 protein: CASRRKGGNTEAFF
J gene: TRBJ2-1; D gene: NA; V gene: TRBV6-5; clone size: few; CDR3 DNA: TGTGCCAGCAGTTGGGGGGAGCGCAATGAGCAGTTCTTC; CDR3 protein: CASSWGERNEQFF
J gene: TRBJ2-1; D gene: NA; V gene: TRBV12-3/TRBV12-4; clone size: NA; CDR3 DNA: TGTGCCAGCAGTTTCAGGTTCGGGGAGCAGTTCTTC; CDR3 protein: CASSFRFGEQFF
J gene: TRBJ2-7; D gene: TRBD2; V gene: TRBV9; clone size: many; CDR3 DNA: TGTGCCAGCAGCCGGGAGGGTGAGCAGTACTTC; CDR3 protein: CASSREGEQYF
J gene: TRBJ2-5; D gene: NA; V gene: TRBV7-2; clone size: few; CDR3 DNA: TGTGCCAGCAGCTTCGCCGGCAGAAAAGAGACCCAGTACTTC; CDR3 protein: CASSFAGRKETQYF
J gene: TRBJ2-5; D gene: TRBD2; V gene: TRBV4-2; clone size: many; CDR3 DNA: TGTGCCAGCAGCCAAGATTTTTCCGGTCGGACTAGCGGGGGACAAGAGACCCAGTACTTC; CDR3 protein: CASSQDFSGRTSGGQETQYF
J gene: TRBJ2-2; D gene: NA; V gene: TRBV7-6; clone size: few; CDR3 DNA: TGTGCCAGCAGCTTAGGGGCGGCGGCTCGCACCGGGGAGCTGTTTTTT; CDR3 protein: CASSLGAAARTGELFF
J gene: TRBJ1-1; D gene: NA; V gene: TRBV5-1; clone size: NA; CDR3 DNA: TGCGCCAGCAGCTTGCGCACGGGCTTGGACACTGAAGCTTTCTTT; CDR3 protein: CASSLRTGLDTEAFF
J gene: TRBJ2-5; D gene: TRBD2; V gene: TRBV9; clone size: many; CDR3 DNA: TGTGCCAGCAGCGTAGGGGTAGCGGGGGAGACCCAGTACTTC; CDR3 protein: CASSVGVAGETQYF
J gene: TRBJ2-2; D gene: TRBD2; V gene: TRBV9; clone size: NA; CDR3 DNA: TGTGCCAGCAGCATCGGGACTAGCCTTAACACCGGGGAGCTGTTTTTT; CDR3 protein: CASSIGTSLNTGELFF
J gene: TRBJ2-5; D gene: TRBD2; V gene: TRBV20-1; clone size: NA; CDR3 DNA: TGCAGTGCCGGGGAGGGGTTGGAGACCCAGTACTTC; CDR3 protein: CSAGEGLETQYF
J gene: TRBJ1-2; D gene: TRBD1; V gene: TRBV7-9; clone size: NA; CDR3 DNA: TGTGCCAGCAGCGGACAGGTACGCGACTATGGCTACACCTTC; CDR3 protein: CASSGQVRDYGYTF
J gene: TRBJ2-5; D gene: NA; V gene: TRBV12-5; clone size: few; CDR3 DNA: TGTGCTAGTGGTTGGGCCGTTGAAGAGACCCAGTACTTC; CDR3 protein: CASGWAVEETQYF
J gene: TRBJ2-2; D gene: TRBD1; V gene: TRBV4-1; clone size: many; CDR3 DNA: TGCGCCAGCAGTTTGGCGGGACAGGGGACCGGGGAGCTGTTTTTT; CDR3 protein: CASSLAGQGTGELFF
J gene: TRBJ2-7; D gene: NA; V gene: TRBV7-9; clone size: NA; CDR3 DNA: TGTGCCAGCACCAAAGGGGCGACTAGTTCCGACGAGCAGTACTTC; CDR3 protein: CASTKGATSSDEQYF
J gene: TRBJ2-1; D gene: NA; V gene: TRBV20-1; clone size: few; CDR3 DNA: TGCAGTGCTATCCCCCCGGGGGATGAGCAGTTCTTC; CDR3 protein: CSAIPPGDEQFF
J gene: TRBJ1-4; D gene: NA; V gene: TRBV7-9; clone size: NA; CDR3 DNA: TGTGCCAGCAGCTTAGCGACAGCAACTAATGAAAAACTGTTTTTT; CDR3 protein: CASSLATATNEKLFF
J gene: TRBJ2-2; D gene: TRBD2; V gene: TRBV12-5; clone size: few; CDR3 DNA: TGTGCTAGTGGTCCTTGGACTAGCGGGACCACCGGGGAGCTGTTTTTT; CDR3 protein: CASGPWTSGTTGELFF
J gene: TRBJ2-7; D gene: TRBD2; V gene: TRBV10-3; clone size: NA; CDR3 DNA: TGTGCCATCAGTGAGTTGGCTAGCGGGACGTCCCCTCGGCAGTACTTC; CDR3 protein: CAISELASGTSPRQYF
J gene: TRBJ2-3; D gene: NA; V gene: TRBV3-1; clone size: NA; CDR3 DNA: TGTGCCAGCAGCCAAGCTGTTCTCGCTAGCACAGATACGCAGTATTTT; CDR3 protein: CASSQAVLASTDTQYF
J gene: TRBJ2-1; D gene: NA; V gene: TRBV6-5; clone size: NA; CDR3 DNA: TGTGCCAGCAGTTACGGGGCTAGCGCCGACAATGAGCAGTTCTTC; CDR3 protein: CASSYGASADNEQFF
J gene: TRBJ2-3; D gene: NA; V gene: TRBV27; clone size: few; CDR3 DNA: TGTGCCAGCAGTTTTAACAGTGGAGGAGATACGCAGTATTTT; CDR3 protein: CASSFNSGGDTQYF
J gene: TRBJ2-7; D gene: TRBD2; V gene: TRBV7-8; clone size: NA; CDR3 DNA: TGTGCCAGCAGCGCACAGGGACTAGCGGACTACGAGCAGTACTTC; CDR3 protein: CASSAQGLADYEQYF
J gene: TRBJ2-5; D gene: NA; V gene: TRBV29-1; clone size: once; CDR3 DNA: TGCAGCGTTCAAGGCGGGACCGAGACCCAGTACTTC; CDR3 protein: CSVQGGTETQYF
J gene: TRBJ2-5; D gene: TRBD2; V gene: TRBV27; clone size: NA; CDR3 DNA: TGTGCCACCAGACTAGCGGGGAACCAAGAGACCCAGTACTTC; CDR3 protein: CATRLAGNQETQYF
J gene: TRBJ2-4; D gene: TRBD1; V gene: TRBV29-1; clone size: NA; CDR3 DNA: TGCAGCGTTGAATTCGGGACAGAAGAACTGGGGCAGTACTTC; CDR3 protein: CSVEFGTEELGQYF
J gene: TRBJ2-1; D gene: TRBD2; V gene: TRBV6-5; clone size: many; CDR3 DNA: TGTGCCAGCAGCTACGGACTAGCGGGAGGTCTCAGCTCCTACAATGAGCAGTTCTTC; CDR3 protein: CASSYGLAGGLSSYNEQFF
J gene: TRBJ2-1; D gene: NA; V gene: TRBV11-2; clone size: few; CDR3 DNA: TGTGCCAGCAGCCAGGGACTTTGGGAGCAGTTCTTC; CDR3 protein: CASSQGLWEQFF
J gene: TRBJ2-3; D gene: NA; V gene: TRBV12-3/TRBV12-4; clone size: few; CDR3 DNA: TGTGCCAGCACCCTCCGACTCACAGATACGCAGTATTTT; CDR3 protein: CASTLRLTDTQYF
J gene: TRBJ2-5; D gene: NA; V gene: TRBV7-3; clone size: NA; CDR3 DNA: TGTGCCAGCAGCTTAACCCATGGGAGGGAGACCCAGTACTTC; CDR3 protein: CASSLTHGRETQYF
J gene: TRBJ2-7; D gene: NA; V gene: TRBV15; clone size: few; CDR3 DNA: TGTGCCACCAGCAGAGACCGTTGGGGAACCTACGAGCAGTACTTC; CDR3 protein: CATSRDRWGTYEQYF
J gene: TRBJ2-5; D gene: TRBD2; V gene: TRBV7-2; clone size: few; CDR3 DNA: TGTGCCAGCAGCTTAGCAGGAGCGGGGGGCGGGAAGACCCAGTACTTC; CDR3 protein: CASSLAGAGGGKTQYF
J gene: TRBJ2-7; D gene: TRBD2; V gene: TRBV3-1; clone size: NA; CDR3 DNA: TGTGCCGGCAGCCCAGTAGGACTAGCGGGGGCCTACGAGCAGTACTTC; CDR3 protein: CAGSPVGLAGAYEQYF
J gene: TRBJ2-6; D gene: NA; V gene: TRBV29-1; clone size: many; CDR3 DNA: TGCAGCGTTGATCACTCTGGGGCCAACGTCCTGACTTTC; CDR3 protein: CSVDHSGANVLTF
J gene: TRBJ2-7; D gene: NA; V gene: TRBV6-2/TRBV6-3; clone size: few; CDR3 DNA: TGTGCCAGCAGTCAAACCTGGAACGAGCAGTACTTC; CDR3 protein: CASSQTWNEQYF
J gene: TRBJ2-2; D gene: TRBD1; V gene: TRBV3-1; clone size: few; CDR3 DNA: TGTGCCAGCAGGGGAACGAACAGGGGGGCCGGGGAGCTGTTTTTT; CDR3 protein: CASRGTNRGAGELFF
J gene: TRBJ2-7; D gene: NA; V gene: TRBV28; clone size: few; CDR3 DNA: TGTGCCAGCAGTTTAGATAGGCAGCAGTACTTC; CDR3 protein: CASSLDRQQYF
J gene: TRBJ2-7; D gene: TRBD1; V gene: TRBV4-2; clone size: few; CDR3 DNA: TGTGCCAGCAGCCCGCAATCCGGGACAGGGTCTCCCTACGAGCAGTACTTC; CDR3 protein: CASSPQSGTGSPYEQYF
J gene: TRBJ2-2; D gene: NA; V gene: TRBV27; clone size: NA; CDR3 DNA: TGTGCCAGCAGCTTACTAGTGAACACCGGGGAGCTGTTTTTT; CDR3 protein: CASSLLVNTGELFF
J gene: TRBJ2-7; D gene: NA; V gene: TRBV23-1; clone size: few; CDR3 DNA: TGCGCCAGCAGTCAAGGGGACGGAACCTACGAGCAGTACTTC; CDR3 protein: CASSQGDGTYEQYF
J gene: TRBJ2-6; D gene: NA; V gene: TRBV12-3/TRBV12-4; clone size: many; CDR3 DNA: TGTGCCAGCAGTTTAGGAAGTCCCTCTGGGGCCAACGTCCTGACTTTC; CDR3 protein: CASSLGSPSGANVLTF
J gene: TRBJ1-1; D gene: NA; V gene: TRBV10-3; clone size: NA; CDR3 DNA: TGTGCCATCAGTGACCGGGTGGACCTGAACACTGAAGCTTTCTTT; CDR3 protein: CAISDRVDLNTEAFF